The present TCR beta chain was sequenced within a study of beta chain features in type 1 diabetes. Study-wide context: Across the samples, about 100 million sorted cells were examined in total. Study conclusions and caveats: In all four CD4+ subsets, TCRB CDR3 length was significantly, moderately reduced in type 1 diabetes. Across patients, naive, central memory and Treg TCRB repertoires exhibited apparently greater similarity than was observed across healthy donors. Although PCR might favor shorter templates, it would do so equally in patients and controls.

Once sorted, every population was more than 95% pure. Points on this clone: Antigen specificity is unknown.

The CDR3 spans 15 residues. cDNA synthesis used the whole RNA isolate, giving expressed TCRB sequences. The repertoire was sequenced with immunoSEQ multiplex PCR; TCRdb's copy has only in-frame clones and lacks some. The sample holds about 660,000 clones, 11% to 15% seen once. The chain recombines TRBV21-1 with TRBJ1-2; the table's D call, TRBD1, has no DNA check behind it. TRBV21-1 is tagged as a pseudogene. The receptor's source is a man aged 18 to 29 with type 1 diabetes. Sequences were obtained from naive CD4+ T cells from blood. CDR3 region: CASSSYQKGYYGYTF. The CDR3 DNA reads as TGTGCCAGCAGCAGCTATCAAAAGGGGTACTATGGCTACACCTTC.